These 23 T cell receptor beta chains originate from one sample sequenced in a study of blood T cell repertoires in COVID-19. The data were produced by immunoSEQ multiplex PCR, yet TCRdb's version contains in-frame clones alone and is incomplete. Of about 310,000 clones in the sample, about 88% were seen once. The sample was peripheral blood. These TCRs come from a man in his 70s with acute or convalescent COVID-19.

The CDR3 sequence is CASSVAIGAQYF. The CDR3 nucleotides are TGTGCCAGCAGCGTAGCCATCGGAGCGCAGTATTTT. The gene calls are TRBV9 and TRBJ2-3; D unresolved. V was trimmed by 0 bases and J by 10 bases, leaving 9 bases between them. Germline CDR1 and CDR2: SGDLS and YYNGEE. The CDR3 spans 12 residues.

The V call is TRBV28, the J call TRBJ1-5; D is uncertain. The CDR3 covers 13 residues. Trimming cost V 2 bases and J 4 bases, with 6 bases left between them. Germline V CDR1 and CDR2: MDHEN, SYDVKM. CDR3 sequence reads: CASSLIRNQPQHF. The CDR3 coding sequence is TGTGCCAGCAGTTTAATCAGAAATCAGCCCCAGCATTTT.

The rearrangement joins TRBV28 to TRBJ1-6; no firm D call. CDR1 MDHEN and CDR2 SYDVKM come from the germline V gene. V was shortened by 1 base and J by 6 bases, with 10 bases between the two germline ends. The length of the CDR3 is 15 residues. CDR3 sequence (DNA): TGTGCCAGCAGTTTATTGTCAGGACTTAATTCACCCCTCCACTTT. The encoded protein is CASSLLSGLNSPLHF.

The table lists this clone with a few counts. The V and J genes are TRBV5-1 and TRBJ1-2; tentative D call: TRBD1 (6 bases). Germline CDR1 reads SGHRS; CDR2 reads YFSETQ. The CDR3 runs to 12 residues. V was clipped by 3 bases and J by 9 bases, with 12 bases between them. CDR3 amino acids: CASSSDSQSYTF. Here the CDR3 DNA reads TGCGCCAGCAGCTCGGACAGCCAGAGCTACACCTTC.

The V and J genes are TRBV5-6 and TRBJ2-7; the D gene is possibly TRBD1 (5 bases). The V end lost 4 bases, the J end lost 2 bases, and 13 bases lay between the germline ends. The CDR3 sequence is 14 residues long. Per the germline V gene, CDR1 is SGHDT and CDR2 is YYEEEE. The CDR3 region is CASSRTLGTYEQYF. CDR3 nucleotides: TGTGCCAGCAGCAGGACACTCGGCACCTACGAGCAGTACTTC. Full variable domain (rest looked up from reference TRBV5-6 and TRBJ2-7): DAGVTQSPTHLIKTRGQQVTLRCSPKSGHDTVSWYQQALGQGPQFIFQYYEEEERQRGNFPDRFSGHQFPNYSSELNVNALLLGDSALYLCASSRTLGTYEQYFGPGTRLTVT.

This chain joins TRBV9 and TRBJ2-1, with 7 bases that match TRBD1. CDR1 and CDR2 from the germline V gene are SGDLS and YYNGEE. The CDR3 is 15 amino acids. Trimming cost V 3 bases and J 2 bases; bases outside gene matches: 5. The CDR3 protein is CASSAGQVTYNEQFF. In nucleotides, the CDR3 is TGTGCCAGCAGCGCTGGACAGGTGACCTACAATGAGCAGTTCTTC. Drawing the rest from reference TRBV9 and TRBJ2-1, the complete variable domain is DSGVTQTPKHLITATGQRVTLRCSPRSGDLSVYWYQQSLDQGLQFLIQYYNGEERAKGNILERFSAQQFPDLHSELNLSSLELGDSALYFCASSAGQVTYNEQFFGPGTRLTVL.

V is TRBV18 and J is TRBJ2-5; TRBD2 agrees at 12 bases. V lost 3 bases and J lost 4; bases outside the gene matches: 9. Germline CDR1 reads KGHSH; CDR2 reads LQKENI. This CDR3 has 17 amino acids. The CDR3 reads CASSPQPAGLAGETQYF. The CDR3 coding sequence is TGTGCCAGCTCACCTCAACCCGCGGGACTAGCGGGAGAGACCCAGTACTTC.

This chain joins TRBV5-4 and TRBJ1-2, with 9 bases matching TRBD1. CDR3 size: 14 residues. V trimming: 4 bases; J trimming: 5 bases; junction bases outside the gene matches: 6. Germline CDR1 reads SGHNT; CDR2 reads YYREEE (reference sequence). CDR3 residues: CASSGSGTGYGYTF. The CDR3 DNA sequence: TGTGCCAGCAGCGGCTCCGGGACAGGGTATGGCTACACCTTC. Based on the CDR3 plus reference TRBV5-4 and TRBJ1-2, the full variable domain is ETGVTQSPTHLIKTRGQQVTLRCSSQSGHNTVSWYQQALGQGPQFIFQYYREEENGRGNFPPRFSGLQFPNYSSELNVNALELDDSALYLCASSGSGTGYGYTFGSGTRLTVV.

The chain uses TRBV7-2 and TRBJ1-5; 8 bases line up with TRBD1. The CDR3 covers 15 residues. V was pared by 4 bases and J by 4 bases, with 6 bases of the junction left unmatched. The V gene's germline CDR1 is SGHTA and CDR2 FQGNSA. This chain's CDR3 is CASSSWTGRNQPQHF. CDR3 DNA: TGTGCCAGCAGCTCCTGGACAGGGAGGAATCAGCCCCAGCATTTT. Together with reference TRBV7-2 and TRBJ1-5, the CDR3 gives the full variable domain: GAGVSQSPSNKVTEKGKDVELRCDPISGHTALYWYRQSLGQGLEFLIYFQGNSAPDKSGLPSDRFSAERTGGSVSTLTIQRTQQEDSAVYLCASSSWTGRNQPQHFGDGTRLSIL.

The chain employs TRBV27 and TRBJ1-2; TRBD1 matches at 12 bases. V shed 6 bases, J shed 4 bases, and the junction held 12 bases outside the gene matches. CDR3 length: 17 residues. The germline V gene encodes CDR1 MNHEY and CDR2 SMNVEV (reference sequence). This CDR3 reads CASSRMVGDRGPYGYTF. The CDR3 DNA is TGTGCCAGCAGCCGTATGGTGGGGGACAGGGGGCCCTATGGCTACACCTTC.

The chain has TRBV18 and TRBJ1-5; 9 nucleotides match TRBD1. The J segment lost 5 bases and the V segment lost 6 bases, leaving 8 bases of the junction unmatched. The CDR3 sequence is 15 residues long. Germline CDR1 KGHSH, CDR2 LQKENI. Written as DNA, the CDR3 is TGTGCCAGCTCGCCCCTACAGGGGGCGGATCAGCCCCAGCATTTT. It is translated as CASSPLQGADQPQHF.

The chain carries TRBV28 and TRBJ1-5, with D maybe TRBD1 (5 bases). The CDR3 is made up of 14 amino acids. Germline values: CDR1 MDHEN, CDR2 SYDVKM. V lost 7 bases and J 8 bases, leaving 18 bases between the germline ends. The CDR3 DNA reads TGTGCCAGCACCCCCGGGGGGAGGTCGGAGCCCCAGCATTTT. Translating gives CASTPGGRSEPQHF.

This clone was seen once. The chain couples TRBV29-1 to TRBJ2-7; 8 nucleotides agree with TRBD1. V dropped 4 bases and J dropped 6; count of bases not matched to a gene: 8. CDR1 and CDR2 (germline): SQVTM, ANQGSEA. This CDR3 comprises 13 residues. The CDR3 nucleotides read TGCAGCGTTGCAGGCCAGGGGGCGGTCGAGCAGTACTTC. It specifies CSVAGQGAVEQYF.

The V gene is TRBV15, the J gene TRBJ2-7, with D unclear. V lost 5 bases and J 0 bases, leaving 8 bases between the germline ends. CDR3 length: 13 residues. Germline CDR1 reads LNHNV; CDR2 reads YYDKDF (reference sequence). The CDR3 spells CATSSRVSYEQYF. CDR3 coding DNA: TGTGCCACCAGCTCACGGGTCTCCTACGAGCAGTACTTC.

The gene calls are TRBV20-1 and TRBJ1-1; unclear D gene. V was pared by 3 bases and J by 3 bases, with 8 bases between. This CDR3 comprises 12 residues. CDR1 and CDR2 (germline): DFQATT, SNEGSKA (reference sequence). The CDR3 region is CSASTQYTEAFF. The CDR3 DNA reads as TGCAGTGCTAGTACGCAGTACACTGAAGCTTTCTTT.

This clone has just a few counts. This chain uses TRBV28 with TRBJ1-1; D uncertain. The CDR3 is made up of 14 amino acids. Germline assignment: CDR1 MDHEN and CDR2 SYDVKM. Trimming shortened V by 3 bases and J by 12 bases, and 20 bases separated the two germline ends. The chain's CDR3 is CASSFGGTTNGTFF. The CDR3 DNA sequence: TGTGCCAGCAGTTTCGGTGGAACGACAAACGGGACTTTCTTT.

The J gene is TRBJ2-3, the V gene TRBV18, with D perhaps TRBD2 (6 bases). The ends were cut back, 5 bases at V and 4 bases at J, with 19 bases in the middle. The CDR3 sequence is 16 residues long. Germline loops: CDR1 KGHSH, CDR2 LQKENI. The DNA for the CDR3 is TGTGCCAGCTCAGGCCTGGTGACTAGGTCGCCAGATACGCAGTATTTT. Protein: CASSGLVTRSPDTQYF. Combining the CDR3 with reference TRBV18 and TRBJ2-3 gives the whole variable domain NAGVMQNPRHLVRRRGQEARLRCSPMKGHSHVYWYRQLPEEGLKFMVYLQKENIIDESGMPKERFSAEFPKEGPSILRIQQVVRGDSAAYFCASSGLVTRSPDTQYFGPGTRLTVL.

V gene TRBV6-5 combines with J gene TRBJ1-5; TRBD1 matches at 7 bases. V gave up 5 bases and J gave up 6 bases; unmatched junction bases: 7. The germline gives CDR1 MNHEY, CDR2 SVGAGI. The CDR3 extends over 14 amino acids. The CDR3 is CASSTHRGRQPQHF. CDR3 nucleotides: TGTGCCAGCAGTACCCACAGGGGCCGTCAGCCCCAGCATTTT.

The CDR3 region is CASARKGQDNSPLHF. The CDR3 DNA is TGTGCCAGCGCGAGAAAGGGACAGGATAATTCACCCCTCCACTTT. V gene TRBV27 combines with J gene TRBJ1-6; 8 bases are a match to TRBD1. The CDR3 is made up of 15 amino acids. V shed 8 bases, J shed 5 bases, and the junction held 8 bases outside the gene matches. Germline values: CDR1 MNHEY, CDR2 SMNVEV (reference sequence).

J is TRBJ1-4 and V is TRBV21-1; the table's D call, TRBD1, has no DNA check behind it. TRBV21-1 is a documented pseudogene. CDR3 length equals 18 residues. The CDR3 DNA reads TGTGCCAGCAGCGCCCGGCAGGGGCCCTATCCAACTAATGAAAAACTGTTTTTT. The encoded protein is CASSARQGPYPTNEKLFF.

This rearrangement joins TRBV11-3 to TRBJ2-7; D call uncertain. The V gene's germline CDR1 is SGHNT and CDR2 YENEEA. The CDR3 loop spans 13 amino acids. V lost 1 base and J lost 8, with 12 bases in between. CDR3 bases: TGTGCCAGCAGCTTAGTTCCTGGCATCAAGCAGTACTTC. It specifies CASSLVPGIKQYF.

The chain combines TRBV6-5 with TRBJ1-3; a possible D gene is TRBD1 (5 bases). Germline values: CDR1 MNHEY, CDR2 SVGAGI. The V end was cut by 2 bases, the J end by 4 bases, with 15 bases between. The CDR3 is 16 residues long. CDR3 sequence (DNA): TGTGCCAGCAGTTACGGGCAGGGAGGCCGCGGAAACACCATATATTTT. It encodes CASSYGQGGRGNTIYF.

The chain couples TRBV7-2 to TRBJ2-2; no clear D. The ends were cut back, 5 bases at V and 4 bases at J, with 8 bases in the middle. CDR1 SGHTA and CDR2 FQGNSA come from the germline V gene. This CDR3 has 13 amino acids. Here the CDR3 reads CASSPSATGELFF. CDR3 in DNA: TGTGCCAGCAGCCCGAGCGCCACCGGGGAGCTGTTTTTT.